This T cell receptor (beta chain) came from a study of CD8+CD57+ T cells in acquired aplastic anemia. On the study more broadly: Sorted CD4+ and CD8+ cell DNA averaged about 3.5 ug. General observations from the study: Sharing between patients and controls was observed for twenty-nine CD8+ CDR3 sequences. Any difference that existed in CD8+ Simpson's diversity between patients and controls was not significant.

Both TCR beta VDJ combination and CDR3 sequence profiling were carried out. Genomic DNA was the template for this profiling. In TCRdb, the reads were re-called with MiXCR into one record per CDR3 protein. Among 150,000 to 200,000 distinct CDR3 sequences, 64% were seen once, and the ten largest hold 35% to 55%. Note on this clonotype: Its antigen remains unidentified.

Looked up from germline, CDR1 is LNHNV and CDR2 is YYDKDF (reference sequence). Trimming stripped 4 bases from V and 7 bases from J, with 19 bases between. This CDR3 is 15 amino acids long. Sequencing used sorted CD4+, CD8+, or CD8+CD57+ T cells (not recorded which) from PBMCs. V gene TRBV15 combines with J gene TRBJ1-1; D gene unclear. This TCR came from a human donor with severe aplastic anemia or a healthy control (not recorded which). CDR3 amino acids: CATSTMWSWGDEAFF. As DNA, the CDR3 is TGTGCCACCAGCACAATGTGGTCCTGGGGAGATGAAGCTTTCTTT.